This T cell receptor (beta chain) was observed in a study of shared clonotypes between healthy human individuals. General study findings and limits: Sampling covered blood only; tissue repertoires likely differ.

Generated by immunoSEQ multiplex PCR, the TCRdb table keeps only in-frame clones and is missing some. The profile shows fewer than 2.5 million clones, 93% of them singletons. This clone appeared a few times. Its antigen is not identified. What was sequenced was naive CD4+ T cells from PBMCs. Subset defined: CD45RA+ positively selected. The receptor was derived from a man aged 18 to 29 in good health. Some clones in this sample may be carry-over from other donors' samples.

The CDR3 sequence is CASSRSGNTEAFF. The CDR3 DNA is TGTGCCAGCAGTCGCAGCGGGAACACTGAAGCTTTCTTT. This chain links TRBV7-2 with TRBJ1-1; D gene ambiguous. The CDR3 is made up of 13 amino acids. Germline V gives CDR1 SGHTA, CDR2 FQGNSA. Trimming removed 6 bases at V and 1 base at J, with 9 bases between. The full variable domain, its missing parts supplied by reference TRBV7-2 and TRBJ1-1, is GAGVSQSPSNKVTEKGKDVELRCDPISGHTALYWYRQSLGQGLEFLIYFQGNSAPDKSGLPSDRFSAERTGGSVSTLTIQRTQQEDSAVYLCASSRSGNTEAFFGQGTRLTVV.